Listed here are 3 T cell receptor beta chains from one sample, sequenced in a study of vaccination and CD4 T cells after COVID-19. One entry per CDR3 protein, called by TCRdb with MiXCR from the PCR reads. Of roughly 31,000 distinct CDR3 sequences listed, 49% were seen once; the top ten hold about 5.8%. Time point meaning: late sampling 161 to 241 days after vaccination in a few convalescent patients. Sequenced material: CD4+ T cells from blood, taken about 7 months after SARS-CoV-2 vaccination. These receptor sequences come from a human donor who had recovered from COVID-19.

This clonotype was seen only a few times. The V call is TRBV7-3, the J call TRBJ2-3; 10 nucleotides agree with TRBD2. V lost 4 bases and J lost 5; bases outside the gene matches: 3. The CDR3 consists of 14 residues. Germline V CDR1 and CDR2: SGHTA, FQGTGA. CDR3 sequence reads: CASSSLAGEDTQYF. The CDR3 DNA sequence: TGTGCCAGCAGCTCTCTAGCGGGAGAAGATACGCAGTATTTT.

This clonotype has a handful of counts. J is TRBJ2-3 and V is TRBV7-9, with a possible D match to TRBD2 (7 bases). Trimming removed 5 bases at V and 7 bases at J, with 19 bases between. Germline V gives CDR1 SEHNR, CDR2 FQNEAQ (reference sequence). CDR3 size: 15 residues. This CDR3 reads CASSTTGSGLHTQYF. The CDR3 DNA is TGTGCCAGCAGCACAACAGGGTCGGGACTACATACGCAGTATTTT.

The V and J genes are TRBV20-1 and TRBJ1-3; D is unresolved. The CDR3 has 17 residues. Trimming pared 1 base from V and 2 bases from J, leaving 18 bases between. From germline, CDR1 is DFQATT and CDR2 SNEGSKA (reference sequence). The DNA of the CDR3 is TGCAGTGCTAGAGGGCGAAGCGGGAGCTTCGCTGGAAACACCATATATTTT. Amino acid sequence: CSARGRSGSFAGNTIYF.